This is a list of T cell receptor beta chains from one sample in a study of cytomegalovirus exposure and HLA in healthy donors. This table comes from immunoSEQ multiplex PCR, and its TCRdb copy is limited to in-frame clones, with some not included. The data show fewer than 110,000 clones, with about 77% seen just once and 10% to 13% held by the top ten. The specimen sequenced was PBMCs. Receptors originate from a woman aged 18-29 years in good health and CMV-seropositive. CDR3s leave out the opening cysteine and the closing phenylalanine or tryptophan. For some rows the clone size is stated as once, few or many, or as a class when expanded; others skip it.

j_call	v_call	clone_size	cdr3_aa
TRBJ1-2	TRBV5-1	NA	ASSLGGTDYGYT
TRBJ1-3	TRBV5-4	NA	ASSLVGREGPGNTIY
TRBJ1-4	TRBV25-1	NA	ASSEPGQGGEKLF
TRBJ1-5	TRBV4-1	NA	ASSHVQSNQPQH
TRBJ2-2	TRBV9	NA	ASSPGQGSSGELF
NA	TRBV19	NA	ASSSRGAYEQY
TRBJ1-1	TRBV7-9	NA	ASSFTGGTEAF
TRBJ2-7	TRBV6-5	NA	ASTGEEGQVYEQY
TRBJ2-2	TRBV5-1	NA	ASSLRPTSGAIRELF
TRBJ2-1	TRBV14	once	ASSKDRYNEQF
TRBJ1-4	TRBV9	NA	ASSVLGASEKLF
TRBJ1-1	TRBV6-4	NA	ASSESGTGGTEAF
TRBJ2-7	TRBV11-2	few	ASRRTSETYEQY
TRBJ2-3	TRBV4-3	once	ASSPLLSGSTDTQY
TRBJ2-7	TRBV27	NA	ASSLGQGAYEQY
TRBJ2-2	TRBV6-5	NA	ASRQQGATIGELF
TRBJ2-3	TRBV10-1	NA	ASRDYHWRGDSTDTQY
TRBJ1-2	TRBV6-5	NA	ASSLTGGMYGYT
TRBJ2-7	TRBV5-1	few	ASSLASGASEQY
TRBJ2-1	TRBV4-3	NA	ASSQDIGRENEQF
TRBJ2-5	TRBV28	NA	ASSLPSDRPQETQY
TRBJ1-1	TRBV19	NA	ASSRDRIDEAF
TRBJ2-5	TRBV4-3	NA	ASSQDGQQETQY
TRBJ2-7	TRBV2	NA	ASSDSDGGKQY
TRBJ1-5	TRBV2	NA	ASSGPGGSRNQPQH
TRBJ2-1	TRBV30	NA	AWRRMVIAGESEQF
TRBJ2-7	TRBV28	NA	ASSPVGGVTYEQY
TRBJ1-6	TRBV25-1	NA	ASSPDRDNSPLH
TRBJ2-5	TRBV29-1	once	SVWDKGHGPGETQY
TRBJ2-5	TRBV18	NA	ASSPPGTGGRETQY
TRBJ1-6	TRBV25-1	NA	ASRGQGRSPLH
TRBJ2-1	TRBV6-5	NA	ATRSGPYNEQF
TRBJ2-7	TRBV4-3	NA	ASSRGQLLGEQY
TRBJ2-7	TRBV7-2	once	ASSSSGMGLYEQY
TRBJ1-3	TRBV4-2	NA	ASSQVGQGVSGNTIY
TRBJ2-5	TRBV19	NA	ASSPVLGTGSQETQY
TRBJ1-4	TRBV19	NA	ASRGQAATNEKLF
TRBJ2-2	TRBV28	NA	ASTLAGGEAGELF
TRBJ2-2	TRBV7-6	NA	ASSMGLPIPFEGELF
TRBJ1-5	TRBV9	NA	ASSVAQVGRQPQH
TRBJ2-7	TRBV15	NA	ATSRDPTTGPYEQY
TRBJ1-4	TRBV6-6	NA	ASTTSPWTEGEKLF
TRBJ2-5	TRBV6-1	NA	ASSELLGAGKFRETQY
TRBJ1-4	TRBV7-2	NA	ASSLAGSILEKLF
TRBJ1-5	TRBV9	NA	ASSVTDSNQPQH
TRBJ2-7	TRBV11-3	NA	ASSHFARGEQY
TRBJ1-4	TRBV6-5	NA	ASRYSGGLGKLF
TRBJ2-1	TRBV6-1	NA	ASQAAFSYNEQF
TRBJ2-1	TRBV7-6	NA	ASSKTLGLAGVGNEQF
TRBJ1-4	TRBV5-4	NA	ASSLTGGGANEKLF
TRBJ1-2	TRBV6-5	NA	ASSWNSRRGYT
TRBJ2-6	TRBV4-3	NA	ASSQVAGMTTGANVLT
TRBJ1-3	TRBV4-2	NA	ASSQDDRGYTIY
TRBJ2-5	TRBV11-3	NA	ASSLGGGQEETQY